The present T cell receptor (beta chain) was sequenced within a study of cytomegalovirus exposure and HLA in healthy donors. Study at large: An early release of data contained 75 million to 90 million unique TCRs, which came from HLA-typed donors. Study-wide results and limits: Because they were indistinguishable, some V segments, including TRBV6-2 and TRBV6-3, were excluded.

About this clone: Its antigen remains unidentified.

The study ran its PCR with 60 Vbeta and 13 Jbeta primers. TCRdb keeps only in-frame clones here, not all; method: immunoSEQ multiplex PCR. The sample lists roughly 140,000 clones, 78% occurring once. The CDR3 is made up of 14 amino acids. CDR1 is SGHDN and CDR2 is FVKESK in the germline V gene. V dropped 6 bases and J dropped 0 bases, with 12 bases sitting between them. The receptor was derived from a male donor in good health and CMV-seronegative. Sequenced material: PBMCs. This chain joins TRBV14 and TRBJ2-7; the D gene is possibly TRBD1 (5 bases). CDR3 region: CASRGAGASYEQYF. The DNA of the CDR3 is TGTGCCAGCAGAGGGGCAGGAGCCTCCTACGAGCAGTACTTC.